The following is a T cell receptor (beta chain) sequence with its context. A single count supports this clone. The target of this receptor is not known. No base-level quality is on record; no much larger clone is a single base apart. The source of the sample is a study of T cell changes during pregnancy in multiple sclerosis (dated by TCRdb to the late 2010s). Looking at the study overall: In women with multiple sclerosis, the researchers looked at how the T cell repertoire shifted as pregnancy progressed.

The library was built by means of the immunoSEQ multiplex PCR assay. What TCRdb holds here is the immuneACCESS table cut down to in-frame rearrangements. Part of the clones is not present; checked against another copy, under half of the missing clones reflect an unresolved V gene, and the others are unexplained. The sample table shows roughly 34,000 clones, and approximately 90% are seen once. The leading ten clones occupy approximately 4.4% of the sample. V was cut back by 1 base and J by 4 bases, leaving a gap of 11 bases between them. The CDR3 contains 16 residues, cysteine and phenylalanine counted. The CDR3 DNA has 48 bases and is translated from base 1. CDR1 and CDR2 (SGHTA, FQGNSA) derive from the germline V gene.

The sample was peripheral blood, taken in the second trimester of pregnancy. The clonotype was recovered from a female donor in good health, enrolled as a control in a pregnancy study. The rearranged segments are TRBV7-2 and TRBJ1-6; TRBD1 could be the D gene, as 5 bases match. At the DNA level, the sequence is TGTGCCAGCAGCTTAGAGGGGTGGGGATATAATTCACCCCTCCACTTT. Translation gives CASSLEGWGYNSPLHF.